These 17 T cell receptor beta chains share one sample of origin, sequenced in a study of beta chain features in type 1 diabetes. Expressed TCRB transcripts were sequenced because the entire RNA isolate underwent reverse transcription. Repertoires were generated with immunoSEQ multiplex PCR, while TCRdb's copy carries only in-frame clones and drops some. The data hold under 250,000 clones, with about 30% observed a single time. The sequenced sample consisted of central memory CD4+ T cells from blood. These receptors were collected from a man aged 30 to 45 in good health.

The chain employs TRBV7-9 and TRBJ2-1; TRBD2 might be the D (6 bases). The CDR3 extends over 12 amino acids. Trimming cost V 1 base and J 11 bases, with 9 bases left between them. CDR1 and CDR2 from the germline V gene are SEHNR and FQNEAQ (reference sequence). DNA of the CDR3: TGTGCCAGCAGCTTAGAGGCGGGACAGCAGTTCTTC. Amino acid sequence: CASSLEAGQQFF.

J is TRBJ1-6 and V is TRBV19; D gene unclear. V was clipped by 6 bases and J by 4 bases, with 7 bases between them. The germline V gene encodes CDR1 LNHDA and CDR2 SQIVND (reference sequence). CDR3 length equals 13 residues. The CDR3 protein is CASRRAYNSPLHF. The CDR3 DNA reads TGTGCCAGTAGAAGAGCATATAATTCACCCCTCCACTTT.

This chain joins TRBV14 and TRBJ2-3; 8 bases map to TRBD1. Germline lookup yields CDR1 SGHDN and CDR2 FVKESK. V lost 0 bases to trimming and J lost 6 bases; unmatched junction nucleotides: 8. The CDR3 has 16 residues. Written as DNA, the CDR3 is TGTGCCAGCAGCCAAGATTGGTCGAACAGGGGGGATACGCAGTATTTT. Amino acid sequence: CASSQDWSNRGDTQYF.

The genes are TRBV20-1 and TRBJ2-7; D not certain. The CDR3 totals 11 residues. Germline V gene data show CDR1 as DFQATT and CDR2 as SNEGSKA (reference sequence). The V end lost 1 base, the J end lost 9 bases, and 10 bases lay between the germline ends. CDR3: CSARVSAVQYF. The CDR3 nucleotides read TGCAGTGCTAGAGTTTCGGCAGTGCAGTACTTC.

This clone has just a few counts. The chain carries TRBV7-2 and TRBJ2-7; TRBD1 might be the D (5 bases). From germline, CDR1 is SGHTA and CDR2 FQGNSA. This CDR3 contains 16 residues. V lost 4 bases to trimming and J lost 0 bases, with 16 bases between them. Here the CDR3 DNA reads TGTGCCAGCAGCTGGGGCCGGTCAGAGAGCTCCTACGAGCAGTACTTC. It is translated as CASSWGRSESSYEQYF.

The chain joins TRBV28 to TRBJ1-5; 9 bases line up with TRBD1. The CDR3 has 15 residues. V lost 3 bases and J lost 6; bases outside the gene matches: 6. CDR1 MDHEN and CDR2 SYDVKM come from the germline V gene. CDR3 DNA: TGTGCCAGCAGTTTCATAACAGGGGGCGTTCAGCCCCAGCATTTT. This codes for CASSFITGGVQPQHF.

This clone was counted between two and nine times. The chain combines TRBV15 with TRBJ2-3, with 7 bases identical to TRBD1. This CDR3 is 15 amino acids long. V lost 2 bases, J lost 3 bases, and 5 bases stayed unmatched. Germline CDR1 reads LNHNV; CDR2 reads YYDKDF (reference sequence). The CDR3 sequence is CATSRRQGETDTQYF. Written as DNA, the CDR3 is TGTGCCACCAGCAGACGACAGGGAGAGACAGATACGCAGTATTTT.

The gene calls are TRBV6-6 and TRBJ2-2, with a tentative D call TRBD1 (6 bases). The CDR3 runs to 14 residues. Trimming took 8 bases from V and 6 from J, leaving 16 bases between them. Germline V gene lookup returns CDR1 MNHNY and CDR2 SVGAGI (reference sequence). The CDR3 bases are TGTGCCAGCCGAACCGTTAGACAGGCCGGGGAGCTGTTTTTT. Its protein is CASRTVRQAGELFF.

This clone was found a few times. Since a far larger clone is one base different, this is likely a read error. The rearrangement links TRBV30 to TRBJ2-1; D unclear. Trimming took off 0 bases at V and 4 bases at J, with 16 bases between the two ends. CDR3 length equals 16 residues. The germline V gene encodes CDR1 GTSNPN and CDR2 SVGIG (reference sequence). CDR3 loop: CAWSVISPAEYNEQFF. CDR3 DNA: TGTGCCTGGAGTGTAATCTCCCCGGCCGAGTACAATGAGCAGTTCTTC.

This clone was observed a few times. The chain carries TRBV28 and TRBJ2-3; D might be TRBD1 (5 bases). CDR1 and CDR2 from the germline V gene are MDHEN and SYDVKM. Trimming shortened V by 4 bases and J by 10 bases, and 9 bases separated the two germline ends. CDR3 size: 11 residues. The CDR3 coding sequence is TGTGCCAGCAGTTCCAGGGTTGCGCAGTATTTT. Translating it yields CASSSRVAQYF. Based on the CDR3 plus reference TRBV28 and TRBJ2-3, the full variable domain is DVKVTQSSRYLVKRTGEKVFLECVQDMDHENMFWYRQDPGLGLRLIYFSYDVKMKEKGDIPEGYSVSREKKERFSLILESASTNQTSMYLCASSSRVAQYFGPGTRLTVL.

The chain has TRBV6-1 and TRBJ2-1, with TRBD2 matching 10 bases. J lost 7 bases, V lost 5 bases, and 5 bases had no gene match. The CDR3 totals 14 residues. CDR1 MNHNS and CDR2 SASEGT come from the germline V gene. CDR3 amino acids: CASSSPGLANEQFF. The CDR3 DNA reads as TGTGCCAGCAGTTCACCGGGACTAGCGAATGAGCAGTTCTTC.

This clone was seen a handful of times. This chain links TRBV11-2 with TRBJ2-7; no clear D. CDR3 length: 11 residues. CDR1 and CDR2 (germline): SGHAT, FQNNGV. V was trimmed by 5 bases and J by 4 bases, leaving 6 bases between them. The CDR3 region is CASSTGYEQYF. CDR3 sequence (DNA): TGTGCCAGCAGCACCGGGTACGAGCAGTACTTC. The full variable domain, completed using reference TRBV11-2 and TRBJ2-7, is EAGVAQSPRYKIIEKRQSVAFWCNPISGHATLYWYQQILGQGPKLLIQFQNNGVVDDSQLPKDRFSAERLKGVDSTLKIQPAKLEDSAVYLCASSTGYEQYFGPGTRLTVT.

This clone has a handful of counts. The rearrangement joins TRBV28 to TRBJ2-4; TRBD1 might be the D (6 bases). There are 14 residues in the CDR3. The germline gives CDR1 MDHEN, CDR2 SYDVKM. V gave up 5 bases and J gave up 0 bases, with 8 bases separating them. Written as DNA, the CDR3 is TGTGCCAGCAGTACAGGGCTAGCCAAAAACATTCAGTACTTC. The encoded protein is CASSTGLAKNIQYF.

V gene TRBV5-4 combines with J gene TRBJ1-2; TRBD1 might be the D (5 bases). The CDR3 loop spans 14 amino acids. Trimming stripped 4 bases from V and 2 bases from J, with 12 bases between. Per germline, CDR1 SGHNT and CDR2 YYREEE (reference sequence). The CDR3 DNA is TGTGCCAGCAGCAGGGGAAGGGAGAACTATGGCTACACCTTC. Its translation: CASSRGRENYGYTF.

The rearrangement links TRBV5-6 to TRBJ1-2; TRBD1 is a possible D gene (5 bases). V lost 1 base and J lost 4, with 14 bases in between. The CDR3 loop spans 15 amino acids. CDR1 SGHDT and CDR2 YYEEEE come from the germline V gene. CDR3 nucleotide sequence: TGTGCCAGCAGCTTGCCTCTCTCAGGGCGCTATGGCTACACCTTC. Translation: CASSLPLSGRYGYTF.

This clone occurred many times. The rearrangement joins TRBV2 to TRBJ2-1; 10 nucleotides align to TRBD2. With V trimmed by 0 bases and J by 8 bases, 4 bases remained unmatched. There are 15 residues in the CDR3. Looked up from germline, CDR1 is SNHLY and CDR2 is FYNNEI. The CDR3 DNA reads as TGTGCCAGCAGTGAAGCGGTAGCGGGGGGCTATGAGCAGTTCTTC. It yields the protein CASSEAVAGGYEQFF.

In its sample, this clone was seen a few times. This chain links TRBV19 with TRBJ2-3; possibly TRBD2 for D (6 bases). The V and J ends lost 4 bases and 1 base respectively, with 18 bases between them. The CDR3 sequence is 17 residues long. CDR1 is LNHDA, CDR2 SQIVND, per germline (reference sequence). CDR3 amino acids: CASSTLSPGVGTDTQYF. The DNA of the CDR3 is TGTGCCAGTAGTACCCTCTCGCCGGGGGTAGGCACAGATACGCAGTATTTT.